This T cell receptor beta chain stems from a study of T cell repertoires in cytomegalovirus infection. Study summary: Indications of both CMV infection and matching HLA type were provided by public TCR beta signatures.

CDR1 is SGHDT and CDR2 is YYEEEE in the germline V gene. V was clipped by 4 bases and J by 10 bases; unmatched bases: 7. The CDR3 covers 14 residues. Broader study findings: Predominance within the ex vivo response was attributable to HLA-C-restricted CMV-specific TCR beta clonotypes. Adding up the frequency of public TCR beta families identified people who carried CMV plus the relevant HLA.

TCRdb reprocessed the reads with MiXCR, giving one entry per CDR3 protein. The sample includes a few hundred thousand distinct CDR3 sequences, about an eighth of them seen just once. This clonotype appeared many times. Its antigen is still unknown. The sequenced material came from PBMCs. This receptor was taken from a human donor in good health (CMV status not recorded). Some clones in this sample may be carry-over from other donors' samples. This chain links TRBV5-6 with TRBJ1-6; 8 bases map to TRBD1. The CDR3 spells CASSLWTGRSPLHF. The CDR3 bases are TGTGCCAGCAGCCTCTGGACAGGGAGGTCACCCCTCCACTTT.